This TCR beta chain is from a study of blood T cell repertoires in COVID-19. The cohort comprised adults aged about 18 to 100 years residing in 20 to 25 US areas. TCRdb's copy holds only in-frame clones and misses some; the assay was immunoSEQ multiplex PCR. The sample holds a few hundred thousand clones; around nine tenths are singletons and the top ten take roughly 1.2%. Germline V gene data show CDR1 as SGDLS and CDR2 as YYNGEE. The length of the CDR3 is 13 residues. V lost 4 bases and J lost 4; bases outside the gene matches: 4. The chain has TRBV9 and TRBJ2-7, with 8 positions matching TRBD1. Sequenced sample: PBMCs or T cells enriched from blood (not recorded which). The origin of this receptor is a woman younger than 30 who had recovered from COVID-19. The CDR3 bases are TGTGCCAGCAGCACTAGACAGGGGTACGAGCAGTACTTC. Protein: CASSTRQGYEQYF.